The 21 T cell receptor beta chains below all came from one sample that was sequenced in a study of shared clonotypes between healthy human individuals. The repertoire was sequenced with immunoSEQ multiplex PCR; TCRdb's copy has only in-frame clones and lacks some. The sample shows over 1.4 million clones, roughly 96% of them seen only once. The sample comprised naive CD4+ T cells sorted from blood. The subset denotes: CD45RA+ positively selected. The receptors originated from a man younger than 40 in good health.

This chain links TRBV29-1 with TRBJ2-3, with TRBD2 matching 10 bases. The J segment lost 4 bases and the V segment lost 8 bases, leaving 9 bases of the junction unmatched. Germline CDR1 and CDR2: SQVTM and ANQGSEA. The CDR3 covers 14 residues. The CDR3 spells CSKTAGGLSDTQYF. The CDR3 DNA follows: TGCAGCAAAACAGCGGGAGGGCTCTCAGATACGCAGTATTTT.

This sequence joins TRBV21-1 and TRBJ2-7; TRBD1 is the table's D call, not checked against the DNA. TRBV21-1 is recorded as a pseudogene. The CDR3 totals 11 residues. CDR3 protein: CARTGFYEQYF. CDR3 in DNA: TGTGCCAGAACAGGGTTCTACGAGCAGTACTTC.

The chain recombines TRBV19 with TRBJ1-2, with 10 bases fitting TRBD1. CDR3 size: 19 residues. The V and J ends lost 5 bases and 8 bases, in that order; junction bases with no gene match: 23. Germline-derived CDR1 and CDR2 are LNHDA and SQIVND (reference sequence). The CDR3: CASSAGMGNRDRGSPGYTF. As DNA, the CDR3 is TGTGCCAGTAGTGCCGGGATGGGTAACCGGGACAGGGGATCGCCCGGCTACACCTTC.

This clone was counted once. V and J are TRBV18 and TRBJ2-2; D is unresolved. The CDR3 length is 15 residues. The germline V and J ends were trimmed by 3 bases and 3 bases, with 11 bases remaining between them. Germline V gives CDR1 KGHSH, CDR2 LQKENI. Here the CDR3 reads CASSPIKGDTGELFF. CDR3 DNA: TGTGCCAGCTCACCGATTAAGGGTGACACCGGGGAGCTGTTTTTT.

The rearrangement joins TRBV10-1 to TRBJ2-5, with D maybe TRBD1 (5 bases). Trimming cost V 4 bases and J 8 bases, with 14 bases left between them. Germline CDR1 and CDR2: WNHNN and SYGVQD (reference sequence). The CDR3 totals 13 residues. The CDR3 here is CASSVTEPGTQYF. The CDR3 region has the DNA TGCGCCAGCAGTGTGACAGAACCAGGAACCCAGTACTTC.

J is TRBJ2-1 and V is TRBV5-6; D remains unclear. In germline, CDR1 is SGHDT, CDR2 YYEEEE. V lost 2 bases and J lost 9, with 6 bases in between. The CDR3 loop spans 11 amino acids. This CDR3 is CASSFGSEQFF. The CDR3 coding sequence is TGTGCCAGCAGCTTCGGATCTGAGCAGTTCTTC.

In nucleotides, the CDR3 is TGTGCCAGCAGCTTACTGTCCGGGGGTCAGTCGAACGAAGCTTTCTTT. It yields the protein CASSLLSGGQSNEAFF. The chain recombines TRBV7-6 with TRBJ1-1; tentative D call: TRBD1 (5 bases). Trimming removed 2 bases from V and 8 bases from J, with 21 bases in between. CDR1 is SGHVS, CDR2 FNYEAQ, per germline. The CDR3 loop spans 16 amino acids.

This sequence joins TRBV11-2 and TRBJ2-2, with TRBD2 identical over 9 bases. The V and J ends lost 5 bases and 9 bases, in that order; junction bases with no gene match: 13. Germline-derived CDR1 and CDR2 are SGHAT and FQNNGV. This CDR3 comprises 16 residues. This chain's CDR3 is CASSPIAGVLGRELFF. CDR3 DNA: TGTGCCAGCAGCCCGATAGCGGGGGTGCTCGGCAGGGAGCTGTTTTTT.

The genes are TRBV10-3 and TRBJ2-7; 11 bases are shared with TRBD1. The CDR3 is 16 residues long. In germline, CDR1 is ENHRY, CDR2 SYGVKD. J lost 4 bases, V lost 3 bases, and 8 bases had no gene match. The CDR3 nucleotides are TGTGCCATCAGTGATCAGGGACAGGGGGATCCTTACGAGCAGTACTTC. This sequence encodes CAISDQGQGDPYEQYF.

The V gene is TRBV18, the J gene TRBJ2-1; 8 bases line up with TRBD2. Germline CDR1 reads KGHSH; CDR2 reads LQKENI. The trim removed 3 bases at V and 2 bases at J, leaving 3 bases unmatched. The CDR3 is 15 residues long. For the CDR3, the DNA is TGTGCCAGCTCACCCCAGCGGGAGCCCTACAATGAGCAGTTCTTC. Residues: CASSPQREPYNEQFF.

The J gene is TRBJ2-7, the V gene TRBV28; TRBD2 might be the D (5 bases). This CDR3 is 14 amino acids long. Trimming stripped 1 base from V and 2 bases from J, with 9 bases between. Germline assignment: CDR1 MDHEN and CDR2 SYDVKM. CDR3: CASSLYPGTYEQYF. The CDR3 bases are TGTGCCAGCAGTTTATACCCCGGGACCTACGAGCAGTACTTC.

CDR3 amino acids: CASSNTGATDTQYF. CDR3 nucleotide sequence: TGCGCCAGCAGTAACACGGGAGCCACAGATACGCAGTATTTT. The chain recombines TRBV10-1 with TRBJ2-3, with a possible D match to TRBD2 (6 bases). The ends were cut back, 5 bases at V and 2 bases at J, with 11 bases in the middle. The length of the CDR3 is 14 residues. Germline assignment: CDR1 WNHNN and CDR2 SYGVQD (reference sequence).

This clone was recorded once. The V gene is TRBV28, the J gene TRBJ2-1; maybe TRBD2 (6 bases). The ends were cut back, 5 bases at V and 7 bases at J, with 12 bases in the middle. Germline V lookup: CDR1 MDHEN, CDR2 SYDVKM. This CDR3 has 13 amino acids. The CDR3, as DNA: TGTGCCAGCAGTGCCGGAGGGTTAAATGAGCAGTTCTTC. Translation: CASSAGGLNEQFF.

This rearrangement joins TRBV5-4 to TRBJ2-3; D possibly corresponds to TRBD2 (6 bases). This CDR3 has 16 residues. Trimming took off 6 bases at V and 2 bases at J, with 19 bases between the two ends. Germline V gene data show CDR1 as SGHNT and CDR2 as YYREEE (reference sequence). Here the CDR3 reads CASNSDRDFITDTQYF. CDR3 DNA sequence: TGTGCCAGCAATAGCGACCGGGACTTCATCACAGATACGCAGTATTTT.

The rearrangement links TRBV7-2 to TRBJ1-4, with D possibly matching TRBD1 (6 bases). This CDR3 contains 14 residues. The germline CDR1 and CDR2 sequences are SGHTA and FQGNSA. Trimming stripped 2 bases from V and 8 bases from J, with 12 bases between. The CDR3 is CASSLQGRTEKLFF. The CDR3 coding sequence is TGTGCCAGCAGCTTACAGGGGCGCACCGAAAAACTGTTTTTT.

This clone was seen only a few times. The sample has other DNA sequences that encode this CDR3 too. The gene calls are TRBV20-1 and TRBJ2-5; D remains ambiguous. Germline-derived CDR1 and CDR2 are DFQATT and SNEGSKA (reference sequence). Trimming removed 2 bases from V and 4 bases from J, with 5 bases in between. The CDR3 has 11 residues. This CDR3 is CSARIGETQYF. The DNA for the CDR3 is TGCAGTGCTAGAATCGGAGAGACCCAGTACTTC.

The chain uses TRBV10-3 and TRBJ2-7, with no clear D. CDR1 is ENHRY, CDR2 SYGVKD, per germline. The CDR3 runs to 12 residues. Trimming left V 3 bases short and J 3 bases short, with 6 bases between. The CDR3 region is CAISDLFYEQYF. The CDR3 coding sequence is TGTGCCATCAGTGACCTCTTCTACGAGCAGTACTTC.

The chain couples TRBV10-3 to TRBJ2-7; D is perhaps TRBD1 (5 bases). The CDR3 is 13 residues long. Deletions cut 6 bases from V and 4 bases from J, with 13 bases between. Looked up from germline, CDR1 is ENHRY and CDR2 is SYGVKD. The CDR3 nucleotides are TGTGCCATCAGCCCCATGGACAAGTACGAGCAGTACTTC. Its translation: CAISPMDKYEQYF.

The chain uses TRBV19 and TRBJ2-5; 10 bases match TRBD2. The germline CDR1 and CDR2 sequences are LNHDA and SQIVND (reference sequence). V was clipped by 5 bases and J by 5 bases; unmatched bases: 2. The CDR3 runs 13 residues. Here the CDR3 reads CASSSSGSETQYF. The CDR3 DNA reads as TGTGCCAGTAGTTCTAGCGGGAGTGAGACCCAGTACTTC.

This rearrangement joins TRBV6-1 to TRBJ2-3, with a tentative D call TRBD2 (5 bases). The V end lost 3 bases, the J end lost 0 bases, and 10 bases lay between the germline ends. The length of the CDR3 is 15 residues. The germline gives CDR1 MNHNS, CDR2 SASEGT. The DNA for the CDR3 is TGTGCCAGCAGTGAGAGGGCTCGGAGCACAGATACGCAGTATTTT. Translation: CASSERARSTDTQYF.

The chain is built from TRBV5-1 and TRBJ2-1; perhaps D is TRBD1 or TRBD2 (5 bases each). The CDR3 is 13 residues long. Germline lookup yields CDR1 SGHRS and CDR2 YFSETQ. V was clipped by 2 bases and J by 8 bases, with 11 bases between them. This CDR3 is CASSFSGPDEQFF. The CDR3 region has the DNA TGCGCCAGCAGCTTTTCGGGGCCCGATGAGCAGTTCTTC.